This paragraph covers one TCR beta chain sequence. These data belong to a study of blood T cell repertoires in COVID-19. Those enrolled, adults aged roughly 18 to 95 years, came from about 24 US areas. Clones were sequenced by immunoSEQ multiplex PCR, and TCRdb holds only the in-frame ones, with some missing. The table has fewer than 250,000 clones, 83% seen once. The CDR3 covers 17 residues. Germline V gene data show CDR1 as SNHLY and CDR2 as FYNNEI. With 10 bases clipped from V and 7 bases from J, the junction kept 18 bases outside the gene matches. The chain carries TRBV2 and TRBJ1-6; 8 bases match TRBD1. The sample taken for sequencing was PBMCs or T cells enriched from blood (not recorded which). This sequence was found in a woman aged 35 to 49 who had been exposed to COVID-19. Here the CDR3 DNA reads TGTGCCAACAAACGCTCGAAGTTGGACAGGGACAATTCACCCCTCCACTTT. Residues: CANKRSKLDRDNSPLHF.